This TCR beta chain was captured by sequencing in a study of T cells expressing NK-cell markers. This CDR3 is built from 17 residues. The V gene's germline CDR1 is SGHRS and CDR2 YFSETQ. TCRdb reprocessed the 5' RACE reads, with one entry per CDR3 protein and no DNA. The sample has some 340,000 distinct CDR3 sequences, and its top ten clones hold around 5%. V usage is TRBV5-1 and J usage is TRBJ2-1; the D call from TCRdb, TRBD1, cannot be confirmed without DNA. This sequence was found in a man aged 18-69 years in good health. The sample consisted of blood T cells: a sorted CD56 or NKG2C T cell subset, CD4+ or CD8+ T cells, or bulk PBMC T cells (not recorded which). The CDR3 sequence: CASSIAGSPSSYNEQFF.